The clone carrying this TCR beta chain was seen many times. The sample originates from a study of T cells in Graves' hyperthyroidism and ophthalmopathy. Amplification targeted TCR beta CDR3 regions from RNA transcripts. The HTBI set primed first-round TCR CDR3 RT-PCR. TCRdb re-analysed the multiplex PCR reads in MiXCR, keeping a single row per CDR3 protein. The data contain roughly 350,000 distinct CDR3 sequences, around 13% of them singletons. Germline V gene sequence: CDR1 LNHNV, CDR2 YYDKDF (reference sequence). Trimming cost V 1 base and J 2 bases; bases outside gene matches: 5. The CDR3 consists of 16 residues.

The V call is TRBV15, the J call TRBJ2-3; 8 bases align to TRBD1. The receptor comes from a woman aged 25 to 39 with Graves' hyperthyroidism. What was sequenced was blood. Here the CDR3 DNA reads TGTGCCACCAGCAGAGGGGGACAGGCTTACACAGATACGCAGTATTTT. It translates to CATSRGGQAYTDTQYF.